This T cell receptor (beta chain) was documented in a study of shared clonotypes between healthy human individuals. Trimming removed 4 bases at V and 3 bases at J, with 16 bases between. Germline CDR1 reads SGHRS; CDR2 reads YFSETQ. The CDR3 consists of 16 residues. For unsorted samples, genomic DNA was extracted from roughly 100 million PBMCs. Generated by immunoSEQ multiplex PCR, the TCRdb table keeps only in-frame clones and is missing some. The sample yields 470,000 or so clones, approximately 80% seen once. The source is a middle-aged woman in good health. Some clones in this sample may be carry-over from other donors' samples. Source material: PBMCs. This rearrangement joins TRBV5-1 to TRBJ1-4; tentative D call: TRBD1 (6 bases). This CDR3 is CASSGGGQLANEKLFF. The CDR3 nucleotides are TGCGCCAGCAGCGGCGGGGGGCAGTTGGCTAATGAAAAACTGTTTTTT.